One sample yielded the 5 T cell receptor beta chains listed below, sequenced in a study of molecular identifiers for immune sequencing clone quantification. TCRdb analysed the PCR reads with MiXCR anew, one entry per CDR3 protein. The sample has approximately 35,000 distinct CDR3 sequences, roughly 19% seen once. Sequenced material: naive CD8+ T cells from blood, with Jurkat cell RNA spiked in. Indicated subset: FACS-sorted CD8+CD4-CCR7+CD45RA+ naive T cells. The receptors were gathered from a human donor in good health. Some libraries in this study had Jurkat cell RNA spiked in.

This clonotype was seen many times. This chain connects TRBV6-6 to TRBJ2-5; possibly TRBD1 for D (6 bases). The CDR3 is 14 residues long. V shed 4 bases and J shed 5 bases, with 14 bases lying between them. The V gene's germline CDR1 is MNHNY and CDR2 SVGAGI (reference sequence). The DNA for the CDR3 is TGTGCCAGCAGTTGGATAGGGGGTCGGGAGACCCAGTACTTC. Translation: CASSWIGGRETQYF.

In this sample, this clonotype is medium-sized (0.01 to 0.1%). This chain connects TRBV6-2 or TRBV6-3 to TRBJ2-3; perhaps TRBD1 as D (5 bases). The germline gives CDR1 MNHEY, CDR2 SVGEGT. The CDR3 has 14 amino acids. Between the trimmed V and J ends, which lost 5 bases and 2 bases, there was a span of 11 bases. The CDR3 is CASSDSRLTDTQYF. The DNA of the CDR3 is TGTGCCAGCAGTGACAGCAGACTCACAGATACGCAGTATTTT.

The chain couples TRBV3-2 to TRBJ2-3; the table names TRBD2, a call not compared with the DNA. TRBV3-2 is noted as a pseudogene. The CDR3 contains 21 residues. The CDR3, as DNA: TGTGCCAGCAGCCAAGAGCAGGGGCCTATACTAGCGGGGGCCTTCACAGATACGCAGTATTTT. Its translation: CASSQEQGPILAGAFTDTQYF.

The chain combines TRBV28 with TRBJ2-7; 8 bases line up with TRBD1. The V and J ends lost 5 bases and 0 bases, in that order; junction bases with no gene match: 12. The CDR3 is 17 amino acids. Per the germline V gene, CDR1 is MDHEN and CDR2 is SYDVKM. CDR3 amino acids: CASSLTQTTGVSYEQYF. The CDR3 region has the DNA TGTGCCAGCAGTCTCACCCAAACGACAGGGGTCTCCTACGAGCAGTACTTC. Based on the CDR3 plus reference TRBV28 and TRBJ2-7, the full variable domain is DVKVTQSSRYLVKRTGEKVFLECVQDMDHENMFWYRQDPGLGLRLIYFSYDVKMKEKGDIPEGYSVSREKKERFSLILESASTNQTSMYLCASSLTQTTGVSYEQYFGPGTRLTVT.

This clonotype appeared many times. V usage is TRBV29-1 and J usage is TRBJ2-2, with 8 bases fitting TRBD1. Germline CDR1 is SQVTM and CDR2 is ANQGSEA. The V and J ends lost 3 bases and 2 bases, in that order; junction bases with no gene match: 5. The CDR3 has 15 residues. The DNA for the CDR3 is TGCAGCGTTGAGAGCGACAGGGGCAACACCGGGGAGCTGTTTTTT. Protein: CSVESDRGNTGELFF.